The T cell receptor (beta chain) under discussion was sequenced for a study of response to subunit inactivated influenza vaccine. Study observations and caveats: Each seasonal influenza vaccination, the authors suggested, recruits few new T cells.

As for this clonotype: Its matching antigen is unknown.

Trimming cost V 5 bases and J 1 base, with 9 bases left between them. The CDR3 is 14 amino acids. The germline V gene encodes CDR1 SGHKS and CDR2 YYEKEE (reference sequence). MiXCR was run by TCRdb on the RT-PCR reads, yielding one entry per CDR3 protein. The repertoire holds roughly 520,000 distinct CDR3 sequences, with around 25% as singletons. The chain is built from TRBV5-5 and TRBJ2-2, with D possibly matching TRBD1 (6 bases). This specimen was CD4+ T cells sorted from PBMCs, taken around 5 days after vaccination. This clonotype was sampled from a man aged 50 to 60 who received an inactivated influenza vaccine. Written as DNA, the CDR3 is TGTGCCAGCAGACTGACAGGGAACACCGGGGAGCTGTTTTTT. Translated: CASRLTGNTGELFF.